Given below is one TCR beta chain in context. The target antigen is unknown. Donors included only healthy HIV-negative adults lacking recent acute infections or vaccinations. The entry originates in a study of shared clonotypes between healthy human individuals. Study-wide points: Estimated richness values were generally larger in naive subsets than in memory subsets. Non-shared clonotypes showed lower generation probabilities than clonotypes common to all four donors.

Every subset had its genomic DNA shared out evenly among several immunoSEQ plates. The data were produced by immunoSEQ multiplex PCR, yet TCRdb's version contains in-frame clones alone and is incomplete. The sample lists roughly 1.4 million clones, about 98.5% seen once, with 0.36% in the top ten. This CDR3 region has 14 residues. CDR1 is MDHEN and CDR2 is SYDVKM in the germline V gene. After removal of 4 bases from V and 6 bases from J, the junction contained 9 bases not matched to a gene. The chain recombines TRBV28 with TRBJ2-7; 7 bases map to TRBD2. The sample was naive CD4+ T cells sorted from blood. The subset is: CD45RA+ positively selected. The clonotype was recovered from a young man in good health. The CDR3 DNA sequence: TGTGCCAGCAGTTCCGGGACTACCTCTCGCGAGCAGTACTTC. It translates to CASSSGTTSREQYF. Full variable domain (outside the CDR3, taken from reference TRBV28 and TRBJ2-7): DVKVTQSSRYLVKRTGEKVFLECVQDMDHENMFWYRQDPGLGLRLIYFSYDVKMKEKGDIPEGYSVSREKKERFSLILESASTNQTSMYLCASSSGTTSREQYFGPGTRLTVT.